Below, 3 T cell receptor beta chains from the same sample are listed, as sequenced in a study of T cells of healthy individuals. MiXCR was run by TCRdb on the 5' RACE reads, yielding one entry per CDR3 protein. The data contain fewer than 90,000 distinct CDR3 sequences, around 5.1% of them singletons. These receptors all come from a female donor in good health.

This chain uses TRBV7-2 with TRBJ2-3; the match to TRBD2 covers 7 bases. The CDR3 loop spans 18 amino acids. Germline V gene sequence: CDR1 SGHTA, CDR2 FQGNSA. J lost 0 bases, V lost 5 bases, and 14 bases had no gene match. This CDR3 is CASSLQDFRTSSTDTQYF. In nucleotides, the CDR3 is TGTGCCAGCAGCCTACAGGACTTCAGGACTAGTAGCACAGATACGCAGTATTTT. The variable domain in full, completed from reference TRBV7-2 and TRBJ2-3, reads GAGVSQSPSNKVTEKGKDVELRCDPISGHTALYWYRQSLGQGLEFLIYFQGNSAPDKSGLPSDRFSAERTGGSVSTLTIQRTQQEDSAVYLCASSLQDFRTSSTDTQYFGPGTRLTVL.

This clonotype was detected only a few times. The chain carries TRBV18 and TRBJ1-2, with D perhaps TRBD1 (5 bases). V lost 3 bases and J lost 4, with 12 bases in between. Looked up from germline, CDR1 is KGHSH and CDR2 is LQKENI. The CDR3 length is 14 residues. CDR3 sequence (DNA): TGTGCCAGCTCACCGACCCAGGGATCCTATGGCTACACCTTC. It codes for CASSPTQGSYGYTF.

In this sample, this clonotype turned up a few times. The CDR3 is CASSDGAGVASYNEQFF. For the CDR3, the DNA is TGTGCCAGCAGCGATGGAGCGGGAGTAGCCTCCTACAATGAGCAGTTCTTC. The rearrangement joins TRBV9 to TRBJ2-1, with 8 bases fitting TRBD2. This CDR3 comprises 17 residues. The germline CDR1 and CDR2 sequences are SGDLS and YYNGEE. The V gene end was trimmed by 3 bases and the J gene end by 0 bases; junction bases not matched to a gene: 8. Full variable domain (rest looked up from reference TRBV9 and TRBJ2-1): DSGVTQTPKHLITATGQRVTLRCSPRSGDLSVYWYQQSLDQGLQFLIQYYNGEERAKGNILERFSAQQFPDLHSELNLSSLELGDSALYFCASSDGAGVASYNEQFFGPGTRLTVL.